This TCR beta chain was recorded in a study of shared T cell receptors in the human thymus. This clone has a single count. Method: immunoSEQ multiplex PCR; TCRdb's copy keeps in-frame clones and lacks some. The profile covers 600,000 or so clones, with about 87% appearing a single time and more than 0.009% taken by the ten largest. Germline loops: CDR1 SQVTM, CDR2 ANQGSEA. This CDR3 spans 13 amino acids. Trimming shortened V by 8 bases and J by 0 bases, and 12 bases separated the two germline ends. The sample also formed part of further work on human thymus T cells.

This TCR was sampled from a boy younger than two with a congenital heart defect. The source material was thymocytes. The rearrangement uses TRBV29-1 and TRBJ2-3; D might be TRBD1 (5 bases). The CDR3 DNA reads as TGCAGCTATCGACAGACTAGCACAGATACGCAGTATTTT. It encodes CSYRQTSTDTQYF.